The present TCR beta chain was sequenced within a study of T-cell reconstitution after alpha-beta-depleted transplantation in children. A library of TCRbeta sequences, prepared with unique molecular identifiers, was generated. TCRdb recomputed calls from the PCR reads with MiXCR, one row per CDR3 protein. The table includes 550,000 to 600,000 distinct CDR3 sequences, approximately 22% detected once. Study findings and constraints: By about two months after transplant, alpha-beta T cells reportedly arose from several hundred graft clones that had expanded.

At least ten counts were recorded for this clonotype. Antigen specificity is unknown. This CDR3 has 12 residues. Deletions cut 3 bases from V and 6 bases from J, with 6 bases between. The receptor was isolated from a boy under three years old who had a stem cell transplant for acute myeloid leukemia, so the T cells may come from the graft donor. Sequenced material: PBMCs, mostly from graft donor cells, taken 360 days after TCRalphabeta/CD19-depleted stem cell transplant. The rearrangement joins TRBV12-3 or TRBV12-4 to TRBJ1-3; D is ambiguous. Written as DNA, the CDR3 is TGTGCCAGCAGTTTTTCCGAAAACACCATATATTTT. Translating it yields CASSFSENTIYF.